This entry features one T cell receptor beta chain sequence. Its antigen is unknown. V shed 3 bases and J shed 11 bases, with 5 bases lying between them. This CDR3 is built from 11 residues. CDR1 and CDR2 from the germline V gene are MDHEN and SYDVKM. The sample belongs to a study of blood T cells in healthy people across ages. Study conclusions and caveats: Aged donors had fewer naive CD4+ cells and lower diversity than long-lived donors.

A second 7 to 11 cycle PCR used barcoded and J-beta primers. MiXCR, applied by TCRdb to the 5' RACE reads, yields one record per CDR3 protein. Found here are around 1.5 million distinct CDR3 sequences, roughly 32% of them singletons; the top ten hold 10% to 12%. This TCR was sampled from a woman in her 30s in good health. The chain employs TRBV28 and TRBJ1-6, with unresolved D. The sequencing sample was made of blood. This chain's CDR3 is CASSFIPPLHF. The CDR3 region has the DNA TGTGCCAGCAGTTTCATCCCACCCCTCCACTTT. Full variable domain (rest looked up from reference TRBV28 and TRBJ1-6): DVKVTQSSRYLVKRTGEKVFLECVQDMDHENMFWYRQDPGLGLRLIYFSYDVKMKEKGDIPEGYSVSREKKERFSLILESASTNQTSMYLCASSFIPPLHFGNGTRLTVT.